These T cell receptor beta chains were read from a single sample in a study of T cells in Graves' hyperthyroidism and ophthalmopathy. TCRdb re-called the multiplex PCR reads with MiXCR, one entry per CDR3 protein. The sample carries over 250,000 distinct CDR3 sequences, less than 30% recorded once. Sequenced material: blood. The receptor source for this set is a man aged 40-50 years with Graves' hyperthyroidism that later progressed to Graves' ophthalmopathy. The CDR3 runs from the conserved cysteine through the conserved F or W. Each record gives: D gene, J gene, V gene, clone size, CDR3 DNA, CDR3 protein. D genes are given only for firm matches. Clone size, where shown, is once, few, many, or a class for clones that have expanded.

>TRBD1|TRBJ2-7|TRBV6-5|many
TGTGCCAGCAGTTTCGGGACAGGGGGCTACGAGCAGTACTTC
CASSFGTGGYEQYF
>TRBD2|TRBJ2-7|TRBV6-2/TRBV6-3|many
TGTGCCAGCAAGGAAAGGGTAGGCCTCCTAGCGGGAGGACTATACGAGCAGTACTTC
CASKERVGLLAGGLYEQYF
>TRBD1|TRBJ1-2|TRBV7-3|-
TGTGCCAGCAGCTTAAATGGCAGGGGGGATGGCTACACCTTC
CASSLNGRGDGYTF
>-|TRBJ1-1|TRBV6-4|many
TGTGCCAGCAGTACGGACCGGGACTGGGCATTATATCGGAAGAACACTGAAGCTTTCTTT
CASSTDRDWALYRKNTEAFF
>TRBD2|TRBJ2-2|TRBV14|many
TGTGCCAGCATGCGGACTAGCGGGATGACCGGGGAGCTGTTTTTT
CASMRTSGMTGELFF
>-|TRBJ1-3|TRBV7-9|many
TGTGCCAGCAGCTTGAGGGACCGAGGAAACACCATATATTTT
CASSLRDRGNTIYF
>-|TRBJ2-7|TRBV13|many
TGTGCCAGCAGCTTTGGGCCATACGAGCAGTACTTC
CASSFGPYEQYF
>TRBD1|TRBJ1-1|TRBV19|many
TGTGCCAGTAGTTGGGGGACAGGGACGCTGAACACTGAAGCTTTCTTT
CASSWGTGTLNTEAFF
>-|TRBJ2-1|TRBV29-1|many
TGCAGCGTTGGGTGGGCCCTATCCTACAATGAGCAGTTCTTC
CSVGWALSYNEQFF
>TRBD1|TRBJ1-2|TRBV19|many
TGTGCCAGTAGTAGGGGACAGAAAGACTATGGCTACACCTTC
CASSRGQKDYGYTF
>-|TRBJ1-2|TRBV27|-
TGTGCCAGCACTTTCCCCAGGGTTGGGCATGGCTACACCTTC
CASTFPRVGHGYTF
>TRBD1|TRBJ1-5|TRBV30|-
TGTGCCTGGAGTGTACAGGGGGATCAGCCCCAGCATTTT
CAWSVQGDQPQHF